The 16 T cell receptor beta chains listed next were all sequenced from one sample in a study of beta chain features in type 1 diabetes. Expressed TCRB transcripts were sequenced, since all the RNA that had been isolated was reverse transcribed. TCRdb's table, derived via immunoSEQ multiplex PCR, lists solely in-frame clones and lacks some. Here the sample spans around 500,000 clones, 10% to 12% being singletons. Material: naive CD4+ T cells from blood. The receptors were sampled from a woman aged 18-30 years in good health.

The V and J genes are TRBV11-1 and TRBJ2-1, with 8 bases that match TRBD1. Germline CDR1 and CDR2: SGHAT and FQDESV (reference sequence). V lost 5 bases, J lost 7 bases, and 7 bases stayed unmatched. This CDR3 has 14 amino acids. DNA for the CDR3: TGTGCCAGCAGCCTCAGGACAGGGTCAAATGAGCAGTTCTTC. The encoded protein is CASSLRTGSNEQFF.

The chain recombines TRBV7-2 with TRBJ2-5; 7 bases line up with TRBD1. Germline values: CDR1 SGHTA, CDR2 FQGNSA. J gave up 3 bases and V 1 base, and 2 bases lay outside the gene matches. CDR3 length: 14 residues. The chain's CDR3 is CASSLVDREETQYF. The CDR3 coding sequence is TGTGCCAGCAGCTTAGTCGACAGGGAAGAGACCCAGTACTTC. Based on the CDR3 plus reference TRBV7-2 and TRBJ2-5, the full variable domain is GAGVSQSPSNKVTEKGKDVELRCDPISGHTALYWYRQSLGQGLEFLIYFQGNSAPDKSGLPSDRFSAERTGGSVSTLTIQRTQQEDSAVYLCASSLVDREETQYFGPGTRLLVL.

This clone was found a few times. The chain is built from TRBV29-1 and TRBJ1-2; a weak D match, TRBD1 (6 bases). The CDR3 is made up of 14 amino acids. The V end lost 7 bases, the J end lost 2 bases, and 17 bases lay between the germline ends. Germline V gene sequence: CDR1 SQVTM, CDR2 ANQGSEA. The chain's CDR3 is CSAPRGAGNYGYTF. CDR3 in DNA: TGCAGCGCCCCCCGGGGGGCAGGGAACTATGGCTACACCTTC. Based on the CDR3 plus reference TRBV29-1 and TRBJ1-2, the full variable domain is SAVISQKPSRDICQRGTSLTIQCQVDSQVTMMFWYRQQPGQSLTLIATANQGSEATYESGFVIDKFPISRPNLTFSTLTVSNMSPEDSSIYLCSAPRGAGNYGYTFGSGTRLTVV.

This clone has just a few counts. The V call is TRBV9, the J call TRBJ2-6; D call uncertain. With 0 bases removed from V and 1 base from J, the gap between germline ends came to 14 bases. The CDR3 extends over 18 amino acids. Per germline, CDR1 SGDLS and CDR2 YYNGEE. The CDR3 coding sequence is TGTGCCAGCAGCGTAGGGCCGGTAGGGTCATCTGGGGCCAACGTCCTGACTTTC. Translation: CASSVGPVGSSGANVLTF.

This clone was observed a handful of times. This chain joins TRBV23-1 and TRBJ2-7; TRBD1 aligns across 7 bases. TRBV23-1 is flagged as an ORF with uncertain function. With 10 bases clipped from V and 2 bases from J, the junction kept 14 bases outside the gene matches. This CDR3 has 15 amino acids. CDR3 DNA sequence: TGCGCCAACGGACTGACAGGGTTGAACGCCTACGAGCAGTACGTC. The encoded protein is CANGLTGLNAYEQYV.

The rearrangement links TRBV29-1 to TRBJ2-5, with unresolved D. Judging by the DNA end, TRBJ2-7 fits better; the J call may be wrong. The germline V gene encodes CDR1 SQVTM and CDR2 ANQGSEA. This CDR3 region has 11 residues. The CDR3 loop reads CSVRLTYEQYF. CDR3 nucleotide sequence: TGCAGCGTCCGGCTGACCTACGAGCAGTACTTC.

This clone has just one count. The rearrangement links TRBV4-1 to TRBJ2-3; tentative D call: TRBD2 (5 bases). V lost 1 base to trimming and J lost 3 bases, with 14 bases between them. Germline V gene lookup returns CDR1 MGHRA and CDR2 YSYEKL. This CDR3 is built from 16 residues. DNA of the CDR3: TGCGCCAGCAGCCAAGTAGCGAGACCGGGTACAGATACGCAGTATTTT. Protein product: CASSQVARPGTDTQYF.

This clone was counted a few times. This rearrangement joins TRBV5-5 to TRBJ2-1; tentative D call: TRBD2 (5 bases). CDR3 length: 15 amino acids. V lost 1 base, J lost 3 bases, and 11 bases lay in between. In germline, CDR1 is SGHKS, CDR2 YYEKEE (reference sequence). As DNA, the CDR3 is TGTGCCAGCAGCTTGAGCGGCACAAACTACAATGAGCAGTTCTTC. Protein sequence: CASSLSGTNYNEQFF.

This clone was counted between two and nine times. CDR3 in DNA: TGCAGCGTTGAGCCGGGACAGGCTAACTATGGCTACACCTTC. This codes for CSVEPGQANYGYTF. The chain links TRBV29-1 to TRBJ1-2; 8 nucleotides align to TRBD1. Germline V gene data show CDR1 as SQVTM and CDR2 as ANQGSEA. With V trimmed by 3 bases and J by 0 bases, 3 bases remained unmatched. The CDR3 is made up of 14 amino acids.

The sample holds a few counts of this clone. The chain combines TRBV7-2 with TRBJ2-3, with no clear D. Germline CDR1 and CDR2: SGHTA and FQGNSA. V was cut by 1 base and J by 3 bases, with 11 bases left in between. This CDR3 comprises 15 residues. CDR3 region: CASSLVLVRTDTQYF. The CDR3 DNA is TGTGCCAGCAGCTTAGTTCTGGTGAGGACAGATACGCAGTATTTT. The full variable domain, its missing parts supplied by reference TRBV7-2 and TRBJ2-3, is GAGVSQSPSNKVTEKGKDVELRCDPISGHTALYWYRQSLGQGLEFLIYFQGNSAPDKSGLPSDRFSAERTGGSVSTLTIQRTQQEDSAVYLCASSLVLVRTDTQYFGPGTRLTVL.

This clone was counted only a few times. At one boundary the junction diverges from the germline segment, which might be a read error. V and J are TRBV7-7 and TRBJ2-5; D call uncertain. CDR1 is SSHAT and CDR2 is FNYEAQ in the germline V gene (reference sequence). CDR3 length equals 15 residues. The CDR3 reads CASSLATSYQETQYF. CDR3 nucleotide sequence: TGTGCTAGCAGCTTAGCTACCTCGTACCAAGAGACCCAGTACTTC.

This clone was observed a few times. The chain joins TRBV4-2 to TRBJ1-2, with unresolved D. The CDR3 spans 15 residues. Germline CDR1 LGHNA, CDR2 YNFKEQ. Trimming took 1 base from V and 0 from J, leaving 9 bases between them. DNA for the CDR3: TGTGCCAGCAGCCAAGCGGCCGGGGCTAACTATGGCTACACCTTC. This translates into CASSQAAGANYGYTF.

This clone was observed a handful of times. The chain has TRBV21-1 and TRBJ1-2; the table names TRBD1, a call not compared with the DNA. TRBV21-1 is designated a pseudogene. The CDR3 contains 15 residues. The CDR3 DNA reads TGTGCCAGCAGCAAATCAGGGGGCCCCTTCTATGGCTACACCTTC. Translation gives CASSKSGGPFYGYTF.

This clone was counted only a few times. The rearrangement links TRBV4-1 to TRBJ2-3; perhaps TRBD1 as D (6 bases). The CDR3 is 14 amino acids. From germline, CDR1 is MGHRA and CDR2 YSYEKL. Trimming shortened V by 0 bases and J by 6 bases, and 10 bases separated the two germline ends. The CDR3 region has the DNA TGCGCCAGCAGCCAAGAACCTCAGGGGGATACGCAGTATTTT. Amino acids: CASSQEPQGDTQYF.

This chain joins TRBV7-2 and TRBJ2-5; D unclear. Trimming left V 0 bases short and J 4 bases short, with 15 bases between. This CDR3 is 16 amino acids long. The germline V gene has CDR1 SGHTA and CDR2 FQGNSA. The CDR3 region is CASSLARGNRGETQYF. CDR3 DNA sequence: TGTGCCAGCAGCTTAGCGCGAGGAAATCGAGGAGAGACCCAGTACTTC.

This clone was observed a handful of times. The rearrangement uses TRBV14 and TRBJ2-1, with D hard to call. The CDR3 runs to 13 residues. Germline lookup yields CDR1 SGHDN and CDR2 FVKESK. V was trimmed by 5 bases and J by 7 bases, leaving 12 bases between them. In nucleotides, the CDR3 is TGTGCCAGCAGCACCAAGTGGCGGAATGAGCAGTTCTTC. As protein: CASSTKWRNEQFF.